This T cell receptor (beta chain) was sequenced during a study of CD8 T cells in Susac syndrome (dated by TCRdb to about 2019). Some background on the complete study: Among the Susac syndrome patients who were sequenced, clinically active disease was present in roughly six and clinical remission was observed in eight. Susac syndrome patients were therapy-naive, on corticosteroids (some also receiving IVIg), or on IVIg alone at blood withdrawal. The study used repertoire sequencing to test whether antigen drove CD8+ T cell activation and differentiation in Susac syndrome. CD8+ T cell repertoire clonality was compared between more than 9 healthy donors, about 14 Susac syndrome patients and around 15 multiple sclerosis patients.

On the study overall, not on this receptor specifically: In the total CD8+ and CD8+ TEMRA repertoires, around 17 and five Susac-specific public clones, respectively, were identified. Susac syndrome CD8+ repertoires showed clonal expansion, highest in CD8+ TEMRA cells and greater in clinically active than remitting patients. The study acknowledged that relatively few individuals were included in the TCR sequencing and HLA analysis.

RNA was extracted with the RNeasy kit and about 0.5 to 1 ug was reverse transcribed using random hexamers. TCR beta CDR3 regions were amplified with the immunoSEQ multiplex PCR assay covering 54 Vbeta and 13 Jbeta segments. PCR amplification bias was corrected by using a synthetic template baseline for primer optimization and computational correction. On the authors' methods: Reads were annotated to V, D and J genes according to IMGT and were analyzed with immunoSEQ Analyzer, with only productive sequences retained. Clonality was computed as one minus Shannon entropy normalized by log2 of the number of productive unique sequences. For each patient and control, public and private clones were evaluated within the 100 most prevalent clones. A clone was defined as Susac-specific if it was absent from the healthy and MS cohorts, from over a thousand published viral clones and from other ImmuneACCESS disease sequences. TCRdb took the public reads, trimmed them with fastp at Q25, ran MiXCR for clone calling and kept in-frame beta chains. Merged by CDR3 protein, the rows form single entries marked with the most common genes and DNA. The V and J calls, along with clone size, are taken from TCRdb and not from the paper's own processing. The sample profile shows roughly 100,000 distinct CDR3 sequences; roughly 95% of them were found once. The biggest ten clones account for roughly 0.43% of the sample.

Note on this clonotype: Its antigen target is currently unknown. There are no base qualities to consult, and no much larger clone falls within one base.

High-throughput TCR beta sequencing profiled peripheral blood CD8+ and CD4+ T cells from healthy donors, Susac syndrome patients and multiple sclerosis patients. The Susac syndrome patients fulfilled recently defined diagnostic criteria for definite or probable disease. Bulk CD8+ and CD4+ T cells were purified by magnetic negative isolation, while CD8+ TEMRA cells were enriched using FACS. Blood was collected in EDTA tubes and processed within 24 hours, with PBMCs isolated through density gradient centrifugation. PBMCs intended for TCR sequencing were frozen in liquid nitrogen and were later thawed in a 37 degrees C water bath. Purity of sorted or isolated CD4+, CD8+ and CD8+ TEMRA cells was at least 90%. This TCR was sampled from a human donor with Susac syndrome. Sequencing used CD8+ T cells from PBMCs.

The CDR3 protein is CSARVRGTAEAFF. The bases are TGCAGTGCTAGAGTCCGGGGGACTGCTGAAGCTTTCTTT. Here the chain combines TRBV20-1 and TRBJ1-1; TRBD1 is perhaps the D gene, given 5 matching bases. From the cysteine up to the phenylalanine, the CDR3 has a length of 13 residues. Only the CDR3 portion is preserved as DNA: 39 bases, with reading frame beginning at the first base. CDR1 and CDR2 were assigned from the germline V gene (reference sequence) as DFQATT and SNEGSKA. A distance of 12 bases separates the germline ends of V and J, which lose 1 base and 6 bases respectively.